This section outlines one TCR beta chain sequence together with its context. The CDR3 length is 15 residues. CDR1 is MNHEY and CDR2 is SMNVEV in the germline V gene (reference sequence). The ends lost 4 bases at V and 8 bases at J; junction bases unmatched: 9. Use of 60 Vbeta and 13 Jbeta primers characterized the PCR. Assay used: immunoSEQ multiplex PCR; TCRdb lists only in-frame clones, some missing. The sample records 140,000 to 150,000 clones, approximately 78% being singletons. These data are taken from a study of cytomegalovirus exposure and HLA in healthy donors. Study-level background: The 120 million or so unique TCR beta sequences, from about 179 million T cells, were found by an earlier analysis.

The receptor's source is a female donor in good health and CMV-seronegative. The V gene is TRBV27, the J gene TRBJ1-2; TRBD1 matches 11 bases. Sequenced: PBMCs. CDR3 amino acids: CASSSFGQGAGGYTF. CDR3 coding DNA: TGTGCCAGCAGTTCATTTGGACAGGGGGCTGGCGGCTACACCTTC.